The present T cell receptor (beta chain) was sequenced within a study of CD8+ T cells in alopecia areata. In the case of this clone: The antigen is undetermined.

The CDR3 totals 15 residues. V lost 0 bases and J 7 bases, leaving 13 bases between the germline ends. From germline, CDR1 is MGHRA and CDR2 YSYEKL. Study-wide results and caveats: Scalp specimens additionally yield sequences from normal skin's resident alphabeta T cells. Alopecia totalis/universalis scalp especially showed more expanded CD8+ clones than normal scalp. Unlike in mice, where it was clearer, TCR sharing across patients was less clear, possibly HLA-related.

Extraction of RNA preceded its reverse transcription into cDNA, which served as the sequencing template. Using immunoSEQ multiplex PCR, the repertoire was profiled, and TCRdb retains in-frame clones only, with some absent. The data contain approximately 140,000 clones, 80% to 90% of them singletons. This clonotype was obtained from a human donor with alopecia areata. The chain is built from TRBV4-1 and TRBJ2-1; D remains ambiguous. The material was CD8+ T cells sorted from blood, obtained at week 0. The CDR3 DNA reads TGCGCCAGCAGCCAAGAAGGTCGCAATGGGAATGAGCAGTTCTTC. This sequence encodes CASSQEGRNGNEQFF.